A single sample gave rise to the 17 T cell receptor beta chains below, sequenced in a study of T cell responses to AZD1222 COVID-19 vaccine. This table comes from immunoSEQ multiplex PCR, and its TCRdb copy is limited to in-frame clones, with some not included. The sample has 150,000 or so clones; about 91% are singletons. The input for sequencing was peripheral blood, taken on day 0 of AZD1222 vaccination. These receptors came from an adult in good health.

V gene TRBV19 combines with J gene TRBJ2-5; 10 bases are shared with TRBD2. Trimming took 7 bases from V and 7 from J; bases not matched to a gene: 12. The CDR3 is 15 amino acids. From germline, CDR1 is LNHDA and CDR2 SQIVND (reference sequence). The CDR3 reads CASMPLAGTGGTQYF. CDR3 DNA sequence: TGTGCCAGTATGCCACTAGCGGGGACTGGGGGGACCCAGTACTTC.

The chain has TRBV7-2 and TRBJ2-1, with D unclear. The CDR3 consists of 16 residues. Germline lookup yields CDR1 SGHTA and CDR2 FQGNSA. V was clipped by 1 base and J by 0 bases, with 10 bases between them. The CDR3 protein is CASSLVQSNSYNEQFF. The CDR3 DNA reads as TGTGCCAGCAGCTTAGTCCAGTCTAACTCCTACAATGAGCAGTTCTTC. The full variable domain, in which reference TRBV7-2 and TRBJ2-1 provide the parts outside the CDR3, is GAGVSQSPSNKVTEKGKDVELRCDPISGHTALYWYRQSLGQGLEFLIYFQGNSAPDKSGLPSDRFSAERTGGSVSTLTIQRTQQEDSAVYLCASSLVQSNSYNEQFFGPGTRLTVL.

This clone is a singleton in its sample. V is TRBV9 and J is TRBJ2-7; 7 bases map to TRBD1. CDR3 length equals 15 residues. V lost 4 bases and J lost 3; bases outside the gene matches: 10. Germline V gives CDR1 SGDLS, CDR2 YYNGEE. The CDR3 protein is CASSLNPRQGYEQYF. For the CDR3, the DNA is TGTGCCAGCAGCCTAAACCCCCGACAGGGCTACGAGCAGTACTTC.

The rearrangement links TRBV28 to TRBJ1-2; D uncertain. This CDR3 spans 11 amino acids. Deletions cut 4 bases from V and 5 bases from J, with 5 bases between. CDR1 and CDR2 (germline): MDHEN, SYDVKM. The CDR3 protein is CASSSRYGYTF. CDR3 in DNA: TGTGCCAGCAGTTCCCGATATGGCTACACCTTC.

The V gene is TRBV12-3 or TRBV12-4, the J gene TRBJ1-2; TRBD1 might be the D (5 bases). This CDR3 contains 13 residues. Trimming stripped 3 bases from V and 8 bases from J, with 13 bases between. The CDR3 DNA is TGTGCCAGCAGTTTGGGGGACTCTAAGGGCTACACCTTC. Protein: CASSLGDSKGYTF.

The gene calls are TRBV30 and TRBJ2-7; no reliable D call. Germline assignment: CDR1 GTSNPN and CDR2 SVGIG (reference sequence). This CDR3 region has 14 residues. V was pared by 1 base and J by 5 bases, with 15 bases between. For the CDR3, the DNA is TGTGCCTGGAGTGACCCTCTGGGCGCTCACGAGCAGTACTTC. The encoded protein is CAWSDPLGAHEQYF.

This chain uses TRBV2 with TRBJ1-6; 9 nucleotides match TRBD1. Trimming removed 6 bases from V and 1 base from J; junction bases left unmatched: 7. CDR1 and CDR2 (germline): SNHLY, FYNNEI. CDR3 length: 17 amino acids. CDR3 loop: CASRGQGKGSYNSPLHF. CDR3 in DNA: TGTGCCAGCAGGGGACAGGGTAAGGGGTCCTATAATTCACCCCTCCACTTT.

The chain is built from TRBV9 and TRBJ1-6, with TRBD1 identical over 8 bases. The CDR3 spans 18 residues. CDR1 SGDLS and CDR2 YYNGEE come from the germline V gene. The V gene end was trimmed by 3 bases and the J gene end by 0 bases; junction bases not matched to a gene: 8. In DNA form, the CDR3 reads TGTGCCAGCAGCGCAAACGGGACAGGAAGCTCCTATAATTCACCCCTCCACTTT. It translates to CASSANGTGSSYNSPLHF. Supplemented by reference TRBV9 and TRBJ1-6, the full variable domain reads DSGVTQTPKHLITATGQRVTLRCSPRSGDLSVYWYQQSLDQGLQFLIQYYNGEERAKGNILERFSAQQFPDLHSELNLSSLELGDSALYFCASSANGTGSSYNSPLHFGNGTRLTVT.

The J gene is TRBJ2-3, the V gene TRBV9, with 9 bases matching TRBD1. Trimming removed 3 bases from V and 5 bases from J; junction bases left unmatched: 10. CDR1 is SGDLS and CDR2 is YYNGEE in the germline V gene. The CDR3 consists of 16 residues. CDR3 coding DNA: TGTGCCAGCAGCGAAACAGGGGGCGAGGCAATAGATACGCAGTATTTT. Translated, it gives CASSETGGEAIDTQYF.

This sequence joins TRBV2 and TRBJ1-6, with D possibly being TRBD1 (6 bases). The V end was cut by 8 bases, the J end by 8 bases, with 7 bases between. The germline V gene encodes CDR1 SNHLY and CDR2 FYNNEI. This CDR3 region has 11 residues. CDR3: CASAGDSPLHF. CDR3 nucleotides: TGTGCCAGCGCAGGGGATTCACCCCTCCACTTT.

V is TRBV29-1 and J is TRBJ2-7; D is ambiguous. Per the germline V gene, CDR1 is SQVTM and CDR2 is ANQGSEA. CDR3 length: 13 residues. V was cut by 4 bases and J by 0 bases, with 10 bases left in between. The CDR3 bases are TGCAGCGTTGTGGGAAGATCCTCCTACGAGCAGTACTTC. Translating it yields CSVVGRSSYEQYF.

Here the CDR3 reads CASSQDQALRGGELFF. CDR3 bases: TGCGCCAGCAGCCAAGATCAGGCTCTACGAGGCGGGGAGCTGTTTTTT. The V and J genes are TRBV4-1 and TRBJ2-2; D gene unclear. Germline V gene lookup returns CDR1 MGHRA and CDR2 YSYEKL. V was trimmed by 0 bases and J by 7 bases, leaving 15 bases between them. The CDR3 contains 16 residues.

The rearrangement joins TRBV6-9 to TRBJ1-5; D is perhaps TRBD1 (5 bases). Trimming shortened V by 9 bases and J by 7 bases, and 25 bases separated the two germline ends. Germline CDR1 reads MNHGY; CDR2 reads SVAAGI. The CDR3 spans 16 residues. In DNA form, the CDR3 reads TGTGCCAGGGCCCCCTCCACAGGTGGGGTACGACAGCCCCAGCATTTT. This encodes CARAPSTGGVRQPQHF.

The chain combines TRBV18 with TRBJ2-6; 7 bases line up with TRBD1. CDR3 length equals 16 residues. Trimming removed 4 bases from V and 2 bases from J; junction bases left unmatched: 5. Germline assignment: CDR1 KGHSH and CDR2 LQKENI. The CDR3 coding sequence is TGTGCCAGCTCACTACAGGGGCCCACTGGGGCCAACGTCCTGACTTTC. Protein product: CASSLQGPTGANVLTF.

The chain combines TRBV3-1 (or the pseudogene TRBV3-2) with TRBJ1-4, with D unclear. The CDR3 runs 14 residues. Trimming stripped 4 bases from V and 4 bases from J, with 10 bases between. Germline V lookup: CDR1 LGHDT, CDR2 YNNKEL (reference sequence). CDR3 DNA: TGTGCCAGCAGCCGGACGGGAAATAATGAAAAACTGTTTTTT. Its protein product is CASSRTGNNEKLFF.

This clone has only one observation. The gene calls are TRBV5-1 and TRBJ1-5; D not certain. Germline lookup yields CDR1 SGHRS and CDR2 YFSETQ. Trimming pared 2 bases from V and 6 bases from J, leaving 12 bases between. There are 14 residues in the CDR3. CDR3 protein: CASSFGEEGQPQHF. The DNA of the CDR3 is TGCGCCAGCAGCTTCGGTGAGGAGGGTCAGCCCCAGCATTTT.

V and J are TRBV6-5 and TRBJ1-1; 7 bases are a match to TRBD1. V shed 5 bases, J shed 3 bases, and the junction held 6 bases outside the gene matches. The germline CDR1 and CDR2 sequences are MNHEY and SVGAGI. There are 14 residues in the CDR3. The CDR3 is CASSPTGRDTEAFF. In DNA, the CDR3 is TGTGCCAGCAGTCCGACAGGGAGGGACACTGAAGCTTTCTTT.